One and the same sample provided the 26 T cell receptor beta chains below, sequenced in a study of shared clonotypes between healthy human individuals (dated by TCRdb to the early 2020s). Libraries were built with the immunoSEQ multiplex PCR assay. Held by TCRdb, this immuneACCESS table contains in-frame sequences only and omits some clones. Under half of the omission traces to an unresolved V gene where checked; the cause of the rest is unknown. The sample profile shows 2 million to 2.5 million clones; 85% to 95% of them were found once. Jointly, the top ten make up roughly 0.36% of the sample. Sequenced: naive CD4+ T cells from PBMCs. The cell subset or site label, read with the paper, signifies: CD45RA+ positively selected. These receptors originate from a man younger than 30 in good health. Some clones in this sample may be carry-over from other donors' samples.

This chain links TRBV7-9 with TRBJ2-1, with 13 bases lining up with TRBD2. J gave up 8 bases and V 5 bases, and 12 bases lay outside the gene matches. The CDR3 spans 17 residues. Per germline, CDR1 SEHNR and CDR2 FQNEAQ (reference sequence). CDR3 loop: CASSLRVTSGRADEQFF. The CDR3 DNA is TGTGCCAGCAGCCTAAGGGTCACTAGCGGGAGGGCCGATGAGCAGTTCTTC.

The V and J genes are TRBV10-3 and TRBJ2-3; TRBD2 matches at 10 bases. The germline gives CDR1 ENHRY, CDR2 SYGVKD. The CDR3 extends over 13 amino acids. The ends lost 9 bases at V and 6 bases at J; junction bases unmatched: 6. CDR3 nucleotides: TGTGCCATGCTAGCGGGAGACGGGGATACGCAGTATTTT. Its translation is CAMLAGDGDTQYF.

This clone was recorded once. V gene TRBV14 combines with J gene TRBJ2-5, with 9 bases that match TRBD2. Germline V CDR1 and CDR2: SGHDN, FVKESK. V shed 6 bases and J 7 bases; nucleotides not matched to a gene: 12. This CDR3 has 15 residues. In DNA, the CDR3 is TGTGCCAGCAGGGCAACTAGCGGGCCTCTGCGGACCCAGTACTTC. This gives the protein CASRATSGPLRTQYF.

The chain links TRBV6-5 to TRBJ2-5, with 8 bases aligning to TRBD2. Germline lookup yields CDR1 MNHEY and CDR2 SVGAGI. V was clipped by 8 bases and J by 5 bases; unmatched bases: 13. This CDR3 spans 15 amino acids. CDR3 coding DNA: TGTGCCAGCGCGGCCGGGAGGGCCTCAGCGGAGACCCAGTACTTC. It encodes CASAAGRASAETQYF.

This chain connects TRBV11-2 to TRBJ2-7; 9 positions match TRBD2. J lost 0 bases, V lost 5 bases, and 5 bases had no gene match. The CDR3 has 15 residues. Looked up from germline, CDR1 is SGHAT and CDR2 is FQNNGV. CDR3 sequence (DNA): TGTGCCAGCAGCCGAGCGGGAGGTCGCTCCTACGAGCAGTACTTC. This encodes CASSRAGGRSYEQYF.

As concerns this clone: This CDR3 is also generated by other DNA sequences in the sample. This sequence joins TRBV28 and TRBJ1-5, with D uncertain. V lost 5 bases and J lost 0, with 11 bases in between. The CDR3 is 15 amino acids. Germline lookup yields CDR1 MDHEN and CDR2 SYDVKM. CDR3 DNA: TGTGCCAGCAGTCTCCGCCGAAATAGCAATCAGCCCCAGCATTTT. This codes for CASSLRRNSNQPQHF.

The genes are TRBV4-1 and TRBJ1-6; 11 bases align to TRBD1. V was clipped by 1 base and J by 2 bases; unmatched bases: 4. The CDR3 consists of 18 residues. The germline CDR1 and CDR2 sequences are MGHRA and YSYEKL. This CDR3 is CASSQADRGRTYNSPLHF. As DNA, the CDR3 is TGCGCCAGCAGCCAAGCGGACAGGGGGCGAACCTATAATTCACCCCTCCACTTT.

This rearrangement joins TRBV19 to TRBJ1-1; 10 bases align to TRBD1. Germline V gene data show CDR1 as LNHDA and CDR2 as SQIVND (reference sequence). V shed 2 bases, J shed 11 bases, and the junction held 5 bases outside the gene matches. This CDR3 is built from 13 residues. CDR3 nucleotide sequence: TGTGCCAGTAGTATACGGGGGACAGGGGACGCTTTCTTT. It codes for CASSIRGTGDAFF.

The rearrangement links TRBV4-1 to TRBJ2-7; no definite D call. The germline gives CDR1 MGHRA, CDR2 YSYEKL. CDR3 length equals 15 residues. The V end was cut by 0 bases, the J end by 6 bases, with 15 bases between. The CDR3 spells CASSQEGIRGPEQYF. The CDR3 nucleotides read TGCGCCAGCAGCCAAGAGGGCATTCGAGGTCCCGAGCAGTACTTC.

V and J are TRBV5-6 and TRBJ2-7; maybe TRBD1 (6 bases). Germline values: CDR1 SGHDT, CDR2 YYEEEE. V lost 4 bases to trimming and J lost 3 bases, with 14 bases between them. The CDR3 consists of 14 residues. The DNA for the CDR3 is TGTGCCAGCAGCCTCCGACAGGTCAGCTACGAGCAGTACTTC. This translates into CASSLRQVSYEQYF.

V and J are TRBV29-1 and TRBJ2-5; tentatively, D is TRBD1 (6 bases). Trimming cost V 7 bases and J 4 bases, with 10 bases left between them. Germline V CDR1 and CDR2: SQVTM, ANQGSEA. The CDR3 has 11 residues. CDR3 amino acids: CSASRGETQYF. CDR3 bases: TGCAGCGCGTCCAGGGGAGAGACCCAGTACTTC.

The chain joins TRBV6-6 to TRBJ1-1; D gene unclear. Germline V gene data show CDR1 as MNHNY and CDR2 as SVGAGI (reference sequence). Deletions cut 7 bases from V and 2 bases from J, with 8 bases between. The CDR3 sequence is 12 residues long. CDR3 protein: CASTQFNTEAFF. Here the CDR3 DNA reads TGTGCCAGCACCCAGTTTAACACTGAAGCTTTCTTT.

The rearrangement uses TRBV5-1 and TRBJ2-2, with 11 bases lining up with TRBD2. V shed 1 base and J 1 base; nucleotides not matched to a gene: 9. Germline-derived CDR1 and CDR2 are SGHRS and YFSETQ. The CDR3 length is 19 residues. The CDR3 spells CASSLPPSGRPRNTGELFF. DNA for the CDR3: TGCGCCAGCAGCTTGCCCCCTAGCGGGAGGCCACGGAACACCGGGGAGCTGTTTTTT. The whole variable domain, filled in from reference TRBV5-1 and TRBJ2-2, reads KAGVTQTPRYLIKTRGQQVTLSCSPISGHRSVSWYQQTPGQGLQFLFEYFSETQRNKGNFPGRFSGRQFSNSRSEMNVSTLELGDSALYLCASSLPPSGRPRNTGELFFGEGSRLTVL.

The chain is built from TRBV19 and TRBJ1-1; no firm D call. In germline, CDR1 is LNHDA, CDR2 SQIVND (reference sequence). The V end lost 6 bases, the J end lost 3 bases, and 20 bases lay between the germline ends. CDR3 size: 16 residues. The CDR3 spells CASSVRSPQGYTEAFF. CDR3 coding DNA: TGTGCCAGTAGCGTGCGTAGTCCTCAAGGTTACACTGAAGCTTTCTTT. The variable domain in full, with the rest retrieved from reference TRBV19 and TRBJ1-1, is DGGITQSPKYLFRKEGQNVTLSCEQNLNHDAMYWYRQDPGQGLRLIYYSQIVNDFQKGDIAEGYSVSREKKESFPLTVTSAQKNPTAFYLCASSVRSPQGYTEAFFGQGTRLTVV.

The chain carries TRBV6-1 and TRBJ2-5; possibly TRBD1 or TRBD2 for D (5 bases each). Per germline, CDR1 MNHNS and CDR2 SASEGT. Trimming shortened V by 3 bases and J by 5 bases, and 13 bases separated the two germline ends. The CDR3 is made up of 14 amino acids. Written as DNA, the CDR3 is TGTGCCAGCAGTGACGGACACCCGGGGGAGACCCAGTACTTC. This codes for CASSDGHPGETQYF.

This chain uses TRBV5-4 with TRBJ2-7, with D perhaps TRBD1 or TRBD2 (5 bases each). This CDR3 has 15 amino acids. The germline CDR1 and CDR2 sequences are SGHNT and YYREEE (reference sequence). Trimming took 4 bases from V and 5 from J, leaving 19 bases between them. This CDR3 reads CASSPRDGRLNEQYF. Here the CDR3 DNA reads TGTGCCAGCAGCCCTCGGGACGGACGACTAAACGAGCAGTACTTC.

This clone was seen only a few times. The J gene is TRBJ2-2, the V gene TRBV19, with TRBD2 matching 12 bases. The CDR3 length is 17 residues. Germline trimming cut 5 bases from V and 2 bases from J; bases unmatched to any gene: 6. Germline-derived CDR1 and CDR2 are LNHDA and SQIVND (reference sequence). The CDR3 region is CASSPTSGRVNTGELFF. CDR3 DNA sequence: TGTGCCAGTAGTCCGACTAGCGGGAGAGTTAACACCGGGGAGCTGTTTTTT.

The chain joins TRBV15 to TRBJ2-3; no reliable D call. The V gene lost 1 base and the J gene lost 4 bases, with 9 bases spanning the gap. Per germline, CDR1 LNHNV and CDR2 YYDKDF (reference sequence). The CDR3 runs to 14 residues. This chain's CDR3 is CATSRVAPPDTQYF. Here the CDR3 DNA reads TGTGCCACCAGCAGAGTTGCCCCTCCAGATACGCAGTATTTT.

This clone was picked up one time. The chain links TRBV5-4 to TRBJ2-2; D is ambiguous. Trimming left V 9 bases short and J 3 bases short, with 15 bases between. Germline CDR1 SGHNT, CDR2 YYREEE (reference sequence). The CDR3 has 14 residues. The CDR3, as DNA: TGTGCCACCACCGCTGTAATGTACACCGGGGAGCTGTTTTTT. It is translated as CATTAVMYTGELFF.

The gene calls are TRBV6-1 and TRBJ1-1, with D possibly TRBD1 on 5 matching bases. V lost 7 bases and J lost 4, with 16 bases in between. Germline-derived CDR1 and CDR2 are MNHNS and SASEGT. The CDR3 sequence is 14 residues long. The CDR3 sequence is CASTRHLRGTEAFF. The CDR3 region has the DNA TGTGCCAGCACCCGACACCTAAGGGGCACTGAAGCTTTCTTT.

The chain employs TRBV21-1 and TRBJ2-3. TRBV21-1 is an annotated pseudogene. The CDR3 covers 13 residues. The CDR3 is CASSNDHTDTQYF. The CDR3 DNA is TGTGCCAGCAGCAACGACCACACAGATACGCAGTATTTT.

The DNA for the CDR3 is TGTGCCAGCAGTCTCAGACAGGGGGCAAGGACTGAAGCTTTCTTT. Translation gives CASSLRQGARTEAFF. The chain is built from TRBV28 and TRBJ1-1; 10 nucleotides align to TRBD1. The CDR3 loop spans 15 amino acids. Germline V gene data show CDR1 as MDHEN and CDR2 as SYDVKM. Trimming at V came to 5 bases and at J to 5 bases, leaving 8 bases not matched to a gene.

A word on this clone: Other DNA sequences of this sample code for an identical CDR3. The rearrangement uses TRBV28 and TRBJ1-2, with no clear D. V was trimmed by 2 bases and J by 3 bases, leaving 7 bases between them. The V gene's germline CDR1 is MDHEN and CDR2 SYDVKM. The CDR3 sequence is 13 residues long. Here the CDR3 reads CASSLGGYYGYTF. For the CDR3, the DNA is TGTGCCAGCAGTTTAGGAGGTTACTATGGCTACACCTTC.

This clone has only one observation. The chain joins TRBV19 to TRBJ2-1; 11 bases are a match to TRBD2. The length of the CDR3 is 18 residues. The germline V gene encodes CDR1 LNHDA and CDR2 SQIVND (reference sequence). J gave up 5 bases and V 4 bases, and 13 bases lay outside the gene matches. The CDR3 reads CASSTLPGLADGHNEQFF. For the CDR3, the DNA is TGTGCCAGTAGTACTCTACCGGGACTAGCGGACGGCCACAATGAGCAGTTCTTC.

Remarks on this clone: Other nucleotide sequences in the sample specify the same CDR3. The chain joins TRBV5-1 to TRBJ1-5; perhaps TRBD1 as D (6 bases). The length of the CDR3 is 14 residues. V was trimmed by 0 bases and J by 6 bases, leaving 10 bases between them. Per germline, CDR1 SGHRS and CDR2 YFSETQ. CDR3 loop: CASSLEQGGQPQHF. In nucleotides, the CDR3 is TGCGCCAGCAGCTTGGAACAGGGAGGTCAGCCCCAGCATTTT.

The chain is built from TRBV18 and TRBJ2-3, with 7 bases aligning to TRBD1. Unmatched junction bases numbered 2, after V lost 0 bases and J lost 5 bases. This CDR3 has 14 amino acids. Germline CDR1 is KGHSH and CDR2 is LQKENI. The CDR3: CASSPPGQKDTQYF. CDR3 DNA: TGTGCCAGCTCACCACCGGGACAGAAAGATACGCAGTATTTT.